Shown below are 9 T cell receptor beta chains from a single sample sequenced in a study of read filtering for tumor transcriptome and immune sequencing. From approximately 400 ng of RNA, a library with molecular barcoded alpha/delta and beta/gamma adaptors was made. TCRdb analysed the reads with MiXCR anew, one entry per CDR3 protein. The repertoire holds roughly 41,000 distinct CDR3 sequences, with roughly an eighth as singletons. The sequenced sample was a population of CD138-negative cells sorted from bone marrow. Source of these receptors: a donor at least 40 years old with multiple myeloma.

This clonotype was detected once. A far larger clone is a single base away, which makes a read error likely. The rearrangement uses TRBV6-1 and TRBJ2-1; 9 bases are shared with TRBD2. Trimming cost V 5 bases and J 0 bases; bases outside gene matches: 17. The germline V gene has CDR1 MNHNS and CDR2 SASEGT. This CDR3 has 20 amino acids. The CDR3 protein is CASSYPRLAGTHRSYNEQFF. The CDR3 region has the DNA TGTGCCAGCAGTTATCCTCGGCTAGCGGGAACCCATCGCTCCTACAATGAGCAGTTCTTC.

The sample holds one count of this clonotype. The chain employs TRBV19 and TRBJ1-5, with a possible D match to TRBD1 (5 bases). The V gene's germline CDR1 is LNHDA and CDR2 SQIVND (reference sequence). V was clipped by 5 bases and J by 9 bases, with 17 bases between them. This CDR3 contains 14 residues. This CDR3 reads CASSGRDPLRPQHF. As DNA, the CDR3 is TGTGCCAGTAGTGGCAGGGACCCTCTGAGGCCCCAGCATTTT.

For this clonotype: A much more abundant neighbour one base away suggests this may be a read error. The genes are TRBV20-1 and TRBJ2-6, with D possibly TRBD1 on 5 matching bases. Germline assignment: CDR1 DFQATT and CDR2 SNEGSKA (reference sequence). This CDR3 spans 15 amino acids. As DNA, the CDR3 is TGCAGTGCTAGAGATAGAGGATCTGGGGCCAACGCCCTGACTTTC. It is translated as CSARDRGSGANALTF.

As concerns this clonotype: Since a much larger clone is just one base distant, this may be a read error. The rearrangement uses TRBV7-8 and TRBJ1-1; D gene unclear. This CDR3 has 14 amino acids. Germline V gene lookup returns CDR1 SGHVS and CDR2 FQNEAQ. Written as DNA, the CDR3 is TGTGCCAGCAACTTATTAGGTGGGAACACTGAAGCTTTCTTT. Protein: CASNLLGGNTEAFF.

The table lists this clonotype with many counts. The CDR3 region is CASSLGVGYGYTF. The DNA for the CDR3 is TGTGCCAGCAGCCTAGGTGTCGGCTATGGCTACACCTTC. The chain links TRBV7-9 to TRBJ1-2; D is ambiguous. The CDR3 is 13 residues long. Between the trimmed V and J ends, which lost 5 bases and 4 bases, there was a span of 11 bases. Germline CDR1 reads SEHNR; CDR2 reads FQNEAQ (reference sequence).

In this sample, this clonotype turned up a few times. The CDR3 region is CASSLVAGSGNTIYF. DNA of the CDR3: TGCGCCAGCAGCTTGGTGGCGGGCTCTGGAAACACCATATATTTT. The rearrangement uses TRBV5-1 and TRBJ1-3; the D is unclear. The germline V and J ends were trimmed by 0 bases and 0 bases, with 7 bases remaining between them. This CDR3 region has 15 residues. Germline V gene data show CDR1 as SGHRS and CDR2 as YFSETQ.

This clonotype was counted ten times or more. V is TRBV3-1 and J is TRBJ2-7; D uncertain. The CDR3 has 16 amino acids. Trimming left V 1 base short and J 0 bases short, with 13 bases between. The germline V gene has CDR1 LGHDT and CDR2 YNNKEL (reference sequence). The CDR3 loop is CASSQGVRRSSYEQYF. For the CDR3, the DNA is TGTGCCAGCAGCCAAGGGGTCCGTCGTTCCTCCTACGAGCAGTACTTC.

This clonotype was seen many times. The chain uses TRBV29-1 and TRBJ2-1; 9 bases map to TRBD2. This CDR3 contains 14 residues. V was clipped by 3 bases and J by 6 bases; unmatched bases: 6. The germline CDR1 and CDR2 sequences are SQVTM and ANQGSEA. CDR3 amino acids: CSVEGGSGSNEQFF. CDR3 coding DNA: TGCAGCGTTGAGGGGGGTAGCGGGAGCAATGAGCAGTTCTTC.

In this sample, this clonotype turned up many times. The chain couples TRBV4-2 to TRBJ2-1; D possibly corresponds to TRBD2 (6 bases). The CDR3 sequence is 18 residues long. From germline, CDR1 is LGHNA and CDR2 YNFKEQ. Trimming stripped 0 bases from V and 5 bases from J, with 20 bases between. The CDR3 coding sequence is TGTGCCAGCAGCCAAGATCCTGGACTATCCCTTGGAGACAATGAGCAGTTCTTC. Translating it yields CASSQDPGLSLGDNEQFF.